Presented here are 4 T cell receptor beta chains from one specimen sequenced in a study of blood T cells in healthy people across ages. Using a J-beta primer mix together with a sample-barcoded 5' primer, a second PCR was run for roughly 7 to 11 cycles. One entry per CDR3 protein results from TCRdb running MiXCR on the 5' RACE reads. The data contain 1.5 million to 2 million distinct CDR3 sequences, roughly 43% of them singletons. Sequencing used blood. The source is a human donor in good health.

This clonotype came up a few times. The J gene is TRBJ2-7, the V gene TRBV7-6; 9 bases are a match to TRBD1. This CDR3 comprises 15 residues. The germline V gene has CDR1 SGHVS and CDR2 FNYEAQ. The ends lost 5 bases at V and 5 bases at J; junction bases unmatched: 10. CDR3 in amino acids: CASSPITGGLNEQYF. CDR3 DNA sequence: TGTGCCAGCAGCCCAATAACAGGGGGCTTAAACGAGCAGTACTTC.

J is TRBJ2-3 and V is TRBV20-1, with 9 bases identical to TRBD2. CDR1 is DFQATT and CDR2 is SNEGSKA in the germline V gene (reference sequence). V dropped 6 bases and J dropped 4; count of bases not matched to a gene: 8. This CDR3 is 14 amino acids long. The DNA of the CDR3 is TGCAGTGCCACAGCGGGGGGCGCTTCAGATACGCAGTATTTT. It codes for CSATAGGASDTQYF.

This rearrangement joins TRBV5-1 to TRBJ2-1; D is possibly TRBD1 (9 bases). Trimming removed 4 bases at V and 4 bases at J, with 18 bases between. This CDR3 is 16 amino acids long. CDR1 is SGHRS, CDR2 YFSETQ, per germline. This CDR3 is CASSTGGTGLYNEQFF. The DNA for the CDR3 is TGCGCCAGCAGCACGGGGGGGACAGGGCTTTACAATGAGCAGTTCTTC.

This clonotype has only a few counts. V gene TRBV6-2 or TRBV6-3 combines with J gene TRBJ2-1; TRBD2 aligns across 7 bases. V lost 8 bases to trimming and J lost 8 bases; unmatched junction nucleotides: 6. The germline V gene encodes CDR1 MNHEY and CDR2 SVGEGT. This CDR3 has 12 amino acids. The CDR3 spells CASSLADYEQFF. The CDR3 DNA follows: TGTGCCAGCTCCCTAGCGGACTATGAGCAGTTCTTC.